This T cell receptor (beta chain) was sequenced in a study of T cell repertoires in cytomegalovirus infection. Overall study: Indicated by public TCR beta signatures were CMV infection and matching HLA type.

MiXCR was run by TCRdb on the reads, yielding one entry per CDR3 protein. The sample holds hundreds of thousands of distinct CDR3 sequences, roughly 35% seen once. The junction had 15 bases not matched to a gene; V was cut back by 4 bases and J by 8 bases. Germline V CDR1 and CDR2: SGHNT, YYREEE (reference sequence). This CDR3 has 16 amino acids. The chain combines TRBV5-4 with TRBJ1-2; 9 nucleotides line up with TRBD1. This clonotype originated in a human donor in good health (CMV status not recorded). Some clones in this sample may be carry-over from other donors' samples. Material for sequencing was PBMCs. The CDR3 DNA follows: TGTGCCAGCAGCCCCGGGACAGGGCTGCAAATGAGGGGCTACACCTTC. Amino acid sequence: CASSPGTGLQMRGYTF.